The rows below give T cell receptor beta chains drawn from one sample of a study of blood T cell repertoires in COVID-19. Generated by immunoSEQ multiplex PCR, the TCRdb table keeps only in-frame clones and is missing some. The repertoire has about 120,000 clones, around 88% of them found once; the top ten carry 10%. Material: peripheral blood. The receptors originated from a man aged 50-59 years with acute or convalescent COVID-19. Each CDR3 is given with its conserved first and last residue. The order of the fields is clone size, D gene, CDR3 length, J gene, V gene, CDR3 protein, CDR3 DNA. A D gene is named only where the DNA matches it firmly. Not all rows give a size; the values are once, few, many and, for expanded clones, a class.

- | - | 15 | TRBJ1-4 | TRBV5-4 | CASSVGGAGMEKLFF | TGTGCCAGCAGCGTTGGAGGCGCGGGTATGGAAAAACTGTTTTTT
- | TRBD1 | 14 | TRBJ1-2 | TRBV6-5 | CASRADRDLYGYTF | TGTGCCAGCAGAGCCGACAGGGACCTCTATGGCTACACCTTC
once | - | 16 | TRBJ1-1 | TRBV5-1 | CASSLYRVSMNTEAFF | TGCGCCAGCAGCTTGTACAGGGTGTCCATGAACACTGAAGCTTTCTTT
- | - | 15 | TRBJ1-2 | TRBV9 | CASSVESSGVHGYTF | TGTGCCAGCAGCGTAGAATCCTCAGGGGTCCACGGCTACACCTTC
- | - | 11 | TRBJ1-2 | TRBV20-1 | CSAREGAGYTF | TGCAGTGCTAGGGAGGGAGCTGGCTACACCTTC
- | - | 16 | TRBJ1-2 | TRBV21-1 | CASSERSLGDDYGYTF | TGTGCCAGCAGCGAACGCTCCCTGGGAGATGACTATGGCTACACCTTC
- | TRBD1 | 14 | TRBJ2-5 | TRBV5-1 | CASSKGQSQETQYF | TGCGCCAGCAGCAAGGGACAGAGCCAAGAGACCCAGTACTTC
- | TRBD1 | 14 | TRBJ1-2 | TRBV5-1 | CASSPDRGPYGYTF | TGCGCCAGCAGCCCCGACAGGGGCCCGTATGGCTACACCTTC
- | - | 13 | TRBJ2-1 | TRBV2 | CASSFTSYNEQFF | TGTGCCAGCAGTTTCACTAGCTACAATGAGCAGTTCTTC
- | - | 15 | TRBJ1-4 | TRBV5-6 | CASSLERVLNEKLFF | TGTGCCAGCAGCTTGGAACGAGTACTTAATGAAAAACTGTTTTTT
- | TRBD2 | 13 | TRBJ2-5 | TRBV2 | CASSRIGRETQYF | TGTGCCAGCAGTAGGATCGGGAGGGAGACCCAGTACTTC
- | - | 14 | TRBJ1-5 | TRBV2 | CASRGGSGNQPQHF | TGTGCCAGCCGGGGGGGATCTGGCAATCAGCCCCAGCATTTT
- | - | 14 | TRBJ1-1 | TRBV9 | CASSVGLMNTEAFF | TGTGCCAGCAGCGTAGGACTGATGAACACTGAAGCTTTCTTT
- | TRBD2 | 16 | TRBJ2-5 | TRBV28 | CASSLFLLAGGETQYF | TGTGCCAGCAGTTTGTTCCTCTTGGCGGGAGGAGAGACCCAGTACTTC
- | - | 15 | TRBJ1-6 | TRBV5-1 | CASSLGDGSGSPLHF | TGCGCCAGCAGCTTGGGCGACGGGTCTGGGTCACCCCTCCACTTT
- | - | 12 | TRBJ1-1 | TRBV11-2 | CASSRSDTEAFF | TGTGCCAGCAGCCGTTCGGACACTGAAGCTTTCTTT
- | TRBD1 | 15 | TRBJ2-7 | TRBV3-1/TRBV3-2 | CASSPRDRGGYEQYF | TGTGCCAGCAGCCCACGGGACAGGGGAGGGTACGAGCAGTACTTC
- | - | 11 | TRBJ1-1 | TRBV30 | CASSGNTEAFF | TGTGCCTCCTCGGGGAACACTGAAGCTTTCTTT
- | TRBD1 | 13 | TRBJ1-5 | TRBV28 | CASRPGQGEPQHF | TGTGCCAGCAGGCCGGGACAGGGTGAGCCCCAGCATTTT
once | TRBD1 | 15 | TRBJ1-6 | TRBV10-3 | CAISESGTGGSPLHF | TGTGCCATCAGTGAGTCTGGGACAGGGGGGTCACCCCTCCACTTT
- | - | 15 | TRBJ1-1 | TRBV6-5 | CASSLTRKGGTEAFF | TGTGCCAGCAGTCTAACCAGAAAGGGGGGGACTGAAGCTTTCTTT
- | - | 14 | TRBJ2-1 | TRBV4-2 | CASSQLGTPNEQFF | TGTGCCAGCAGCCAACTTGGGACTCCTAACGAGCAGTTCTTC
- | - | 15 | TRBJ1-5 | TRBV21-1 | CASSRQTYSNQPQHF | TGTGCCAGCAGCAGACAGACCTATAGCAATCAGCCCCAGCATTTT
- | TRBD1 | 14 | TRBJ1-6 | TRBV27 | CASKDLQGTTPLHF | TGTGCCAGCAAAGATTTACAGGGGACGACACCCCTCCACTTT
- | TRBD1 | 13 | TRBJ1-2 | TRBV2 | CAGGRDRVQGYTF | TGTGCCGGGGGGCGGGACAGGGTACAGGGCTACACCTTC
- | - | 15 | TRBJ1-2 | TRBV2 | CASSTPWGVQEGYTF | TGTGCCAGCAGTACTCCCTGGGGGGTACAGGAGGGCTACACCTTC
- | - | 13 | TRBJ1-1 | TRBV11-3 | CASSFRGTTEAFF | TGTGCCAGCAGCTTTAGGGGCACCACTGAAGCTTTCTTT
- | TRBD1 | 12 | TRBJ2-1 | TRBV24-1 | CATGQGSDEQFF | TGTGCCACCGGACAGGGGAGCGATGAGCAGTTCTTC
- | - | 14 | TRBJ1-6 | TRBV7-2 | CASSQRWGLSPLHF | TGTGCCAGCAGCCAGCGTTGGGGCCTGTCACCCCTCCACTTT
- | - | 12 | TRBJ2-7 | TRBV6-5 | CASVYFEEEQYF | TGTGCCAGCGTTTACTTCGAGGAGGAGCAGTACTTC
- | - | 13 | TRBJ2-7 | TRBV27 | CASSTLKSYEQYF | TGTGCCAGCAGCACTCTGAAAAGCTACGAGCAGTACTTC
- | - | 14 | TRBJ1-5 | TRBV18 | CASSPGGGVQPQHF | TGTGCCAGCTCACCGGGAGGGGGGGTTCAGCCCCAGCATTTT
- | TRBD1 | 14 | TRBJ1-1 | TRBV2 | CASSANRGTTEAFF | TGTGCCAGCAGTGCGAACAGGGGGACCACTGAAGCTTTCTTT
- | - | 13 | TRBJ1-1 | TRBV14 | CASTGQLNTEAFF | TGTGCCAGCACGGGACAACTGAACACTGAAGCTTTCTTT
- | TRBD1 | 17 | TRBJ2-2 | TRBV11-3 | CASSQSWGTGATGELFF | TGTGCCAGCAGCCAGTCGTGGGGGACAGGGGCCACCGGGGAGCTGTTTTTT
- | - | 14 | TRBJ1-2 | TRBV6-1 | CASSEGPTNYGYTF | TGTGCCAGCAGTGAAGGGCCGACTAACTATGGCTACACCTTC
- | - | 13 | TRBJ1-2 | TRBV12-3/TRBV12-4 | CASSTDSRYGYTF | TGTGCCAGCAGTACGGACAGTAGATATGGCTACACCTTC
- | - | 14 | TRBJ2-7 | TRBV7-5 | CARSFVWARCEQYF | TGTGCCAGAAGCTTTGTCTGGGCTCGCTGCGAGCAGTACTTC
- | - | 14 | TRBJ1-5 | TRBV25-1 | CASSDPGISQPQHF | TGTGCCAGCAGTGACCCGGGGATTTCGCAGCCCCAGCATTTT
- | - | 13 | TRBJ1-1 | TRBV28 | CASSREVLDGSFF | TGTGCCAGCAGTAGGGAGGTTTTGGACGGATCTTTCTTT
- | - | 12 | TRBJ1-1 | TRBV10-3 | CAISESRLEAFF | TGTGCCATCAGTGAGTCTCGTCTTGAAGCTTTCTTT
once | TRBD1 | 16 | TRBJ1-2 | TRBV3-1/TRBV3-2 | CASSQGQATLGYGYTF | TGTGCCAGCAGCCAGGGACAGGCGACCTTGGGCTATGGCTACACCTTC
- | - | 15 | TRBJ1-3 | TRBV5-1 | CASSLGSNTGNTIYF | TGCGCCAGCAGCCTTGGTAGCAATACTGGAAACACCATATATTTT
- | - | 11 | TRBJ1-6 | TRBV19 | CASSSALTLHF | TGTGCCAGTAGTTCCGCCCTAACCCTCCACTTT
- | TRBD1 | 15 | TRBJ1-2 | TRBV5-4 | CASSSAGTGGYGYTF | TGTGCCAGCAGCTCGGCCGGGACAGGGGGATATGGCTACACCTTC
- | TRBD2 | 16 | TRBJ2-3 | TRBV18 | CASSPLAGGPTDTQYF | TGTGCCAGCTCACCTTTAGCGGGAGGGCCGACAGATACGCAGTATTTT
- | - | 13 | TRBJ1-1 | TRBV24-1 | CATSDPGKGEAFF | TGTGCCACCAGTGACCCGGGAAAAGGTGAGGCTTTCTTT
few | - | 15 | TRBJ1-6 | TRBV7-2 | CASSLIRVLNSPLHF | TGTGCCAGCAGCTTAATCAGGGTTCTCAATTCACCCCTCCACTTT
- | TRBD1 | 12 | TRBJ1-2 | TRBV19 | CASSTGTGASTF | TGTGCCAGTAGTACCGGGACAGGGGCTTCCACCTTC
few | - | 16 | TRBJ1-1 | TRBV7-2 | CASSSKPRGWGTEAFF | TGTGCCAGCAGCTCAAAACCCAGGGGCTGGGGCACTGAAGCTTTCTTT
- | - | 15 | TRBJ2-3 | TRBV5-5 | CASSLSRLSTDTQYF | TGTGCCAGCAGCTTGTCCAGATTAAGCACAGATACGCAGTATTTT
- | - | 13 | TRBJ1-4 | TRBV11-2 | CASSSIKEEKLFF | TGTGCCAGCAGCTCGATTAAAGAGGAAAAACTGTTTTTT
- | - | 15 | TRBJ1-1 | TRBV28 | CASSFPGARNTEAFF | TGTGCCAGCAGTTTTCCAGGGGCGCGGAACACTGAAGCTTTCTTT
few | TRBD1 | 13 | TRBJ1-2 | TRBV6-5 | CASRTDRDYGYTF | TGTGCCAGCAGGACGGACAGGGACTATGGCTACACCTTC
- | - | 13 | TRBJ1-3 | TRBV7-8 | CASSFTSGNTIYF | TGTGCCAGCAGCTTTACTTCTGGAAACACCATATATTTT
- | - | 13 | TRBJ2-7 | TRBV19 | CASSIVTSYEQYF | TGTGCCAGTAGTATAGTAACTTCCTACGAGCAGTACTTC